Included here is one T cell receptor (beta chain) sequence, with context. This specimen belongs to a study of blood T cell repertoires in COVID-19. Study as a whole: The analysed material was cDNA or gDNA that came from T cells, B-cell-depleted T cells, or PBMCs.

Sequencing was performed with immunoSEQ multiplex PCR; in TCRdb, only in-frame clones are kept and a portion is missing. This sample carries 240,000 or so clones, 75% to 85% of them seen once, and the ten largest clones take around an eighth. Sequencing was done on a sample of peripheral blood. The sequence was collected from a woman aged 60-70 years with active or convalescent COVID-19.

The CDR3 nucleotides read TGTGCCAGCAGCCTTTTGCGGGGGGCAGGCAATGAGCAGTTCTTC. Residues: CASSLLRGAGNEQFF. The V gene is TRBV7-9, the J gene TRBJ2-1; 8 bases are shared with TRBD2. With 5 bases clipped from V and 6 bases from J, the junction kept 9 bases outside the gene matches. CDR1 and CDR2 from the germline V gene are SEHNR and FQNEAQ (reference sequence). This CDR3 spans 15 amino acids.